The clone carrying this T cell receptor beta chain has just one count. This specimen comes from a study of graft-versus-host responses after intestinal transplantation. The CDR3 is 14 amino acids. Germline V lookup: CDR1 SGHDT, CDR2 YYEEEE. V gave up 2 bases and J gave up 6 bases; unmatched junction bases: 3. Clones were sequenced by immunoSEQ multiplex PCR, and TCRdb holds only the in-frame ones, with some missing. The sample holds some 13,000 clones, less than 40% seen once. Responders that carried the CFSE label, about 200,000 of them, were plated with about 200,000 irradiated, violet-dye-labeled stimulator cells.

The sample in question was alloreactive CD8+ T cells from a mixed lymphocyte reaction culture, obtained before intestinal transplant. Subset reported: CFSE-low proliferating T cells sorted from roughly 6-day pre-transplant mixed lymphocyte reaction (GvH or HvG direction). The TCR sequence derives from a human patient who received an intestinal transplant. This rearrangement joins TRBV5-6 to TRBJ1-5, with 9 bases that match TRBD1. DNA for the CDR3: TGTGCCAGCAGCTTTACAGGGGGCGGTCAGCCCCAGCATTTT. It translates to CASSFTGGGQPQHF.